This T cell receptor beta chain was recovered during a study of OX40 agonist ivuxolimab in advanced cancers. Context from the whole study: The costimulatory receptor OX40 (CD134) was targeted by ivuxolimab, a fully human IgG2 agonistic monoclonal antibody. Intravenous ivuxolimab was administered to patients every 2 weeks at six dose levels: 0.01, 0.1, 0.3, 1.5, 3 and 10 mg/kg. Of the approximately 50 patients in dose escalation, about 20 had hepatocellular carcinoma, some 15 had melanoma, 9 had renal cell carcinoma and 9 had head and neck cancer. The dose-escalation cohort was roughly 87% male with a mean age of approximately 59 years, ranging from 23 to 79. Prior anti-PD-1, anti-PD-L1 or anti-CTLA-4 therapy was permitted, and approximately 40% of dose-escalation patients had received checkpoint inhibitors. Partial responses were achieved by three dose-escalation patients, of whom one had hepatocellular carcinoma and two had cutaneous melanoma. Peripheral TCRbeta sequencing was intended to test whether TCR sequence diversity was altered and clonal T-cell expansion was caused by ivuxolimab. The paper describes the monotherapy dose-escalation part (N of about 54 patients) of the phase I trial of ivuxolimab. What the study reported, not specific to this receptor: At doses of 0.1 to 3.0 mg/kg, clonal expansion of both CD4+ and CD8+ T cells in blood was seen between baseline and week 6. After ivuxolimab, more expanded clones were found on average in CD8+ T cells than in CD4+ T cells. Antigen specificity was not determined for the clonally expanded peripheral T cells. Low levels of normalized T-cell clonal expansion were also seen in some nonresponding patients. In the 0.1-3.0 mg/kg groups, partial responders had among the lowest normalized peripheral clonal expansion, particularly in CD8+ T cells.

To sequence the TCRbeta CDR3 region, genomic DNA was isolated from the sorted cells. The immunoSEQ Assay was used for sequencing of TCRbeta CDR3 regions. This is the immuneACCESS table as TCRdb keeps it, with only in-frame sequences that have V and J called. A part of the clones is gone; compared with another copy, unresolved V genes explain less than half, and the rest is unexplained. The table for this sample lists 55,000 to 80,000 clones; about nine tenths of them were counted only once. The ten largest clones capture over 2.5% of the sample. The trial excluded patients who had a history of autoimmune disease or who were on systemic immunosuppression. In every dose cohort, peripheral blood was drawn for TCR sequencing at baseline, cycle 4 day 1, and cycle 7 day 1. Samples came from an open-label, multicenter, first-in-human phase I dose-escalation trial of ivuxolimab. Adults with locally advanced or metastatic melanoma, renal cell carcinoma, hepatocellular carcinoma or head and neck squamous cell carcinoma were enrolled in the trial. Before TCR sequencing, CD4+ T cells and CD8+ T cells from peripheral blood were sorted into separate populations.

The cysteine opens and the phenylalanine closes a CDR3 of 18 amino acids. Only CDR3 DNA is held: 54 bases, read in frame from base 1. For CDR1 and CDR2, the germline V gene lists MDHEN and SYDVKM. Relative to germline, V is 3 bases shorter and J is 0 bases shorter, with 20 bases between their ends. As for this clone: Its antigen has not been determined. One base away there is no much larger clone; base qualities are not given.

Material: CD4+ or CD8+ T cells sorted from blood, obtained in a trial of the OX40 agonist ivuxolimab. This TCR was sampled from an adult with an advanced solid tumor such as melanoma, head and neck, liver or kidney cancer. The chain uses TRBV28 and TRBJ2-5; the D gene is perhaps TRBD1, from 6 matching bases. The nucleotides read TGTGCCAGCAGTTTCGACAGGTCGCGGACGGGGTACCAAGAGACCCAGTACTTC. This yields the protein CASSFDRSRTGYQETQYF.